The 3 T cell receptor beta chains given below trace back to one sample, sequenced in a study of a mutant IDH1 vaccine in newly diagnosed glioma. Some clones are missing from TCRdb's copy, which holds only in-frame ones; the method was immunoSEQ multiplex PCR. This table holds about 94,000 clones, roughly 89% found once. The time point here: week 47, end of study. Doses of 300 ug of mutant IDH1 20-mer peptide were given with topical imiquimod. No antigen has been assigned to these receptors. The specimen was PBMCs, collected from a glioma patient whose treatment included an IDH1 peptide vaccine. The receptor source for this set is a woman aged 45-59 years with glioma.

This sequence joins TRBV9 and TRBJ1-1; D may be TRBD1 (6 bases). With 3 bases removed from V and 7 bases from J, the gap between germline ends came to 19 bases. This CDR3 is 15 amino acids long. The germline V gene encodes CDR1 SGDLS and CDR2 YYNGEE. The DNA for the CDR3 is TGTGCCAGCAGCGGAGGCGGCGGGACACCCAATGAAGCTTTCTTT. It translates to CASSGGGGTPNEAFF.

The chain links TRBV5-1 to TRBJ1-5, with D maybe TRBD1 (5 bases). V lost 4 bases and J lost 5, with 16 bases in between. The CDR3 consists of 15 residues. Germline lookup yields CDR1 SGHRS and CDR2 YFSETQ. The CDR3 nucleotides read TGCGCCAGCAGCCCGGGGCAGCGGAGGGATCAGCCCCAGCATTTT. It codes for CASSPGQRRDQPQHF.

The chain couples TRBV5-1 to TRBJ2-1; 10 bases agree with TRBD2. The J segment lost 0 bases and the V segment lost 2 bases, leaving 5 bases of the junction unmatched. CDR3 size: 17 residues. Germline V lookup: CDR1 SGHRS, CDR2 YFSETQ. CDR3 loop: CASSFSPSGSSYNEQFF. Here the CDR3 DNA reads TGCGCCAGCAGCTTTTCTCCTAGCGGGAGCTCCTACAATGAGCAGTTCTTC.